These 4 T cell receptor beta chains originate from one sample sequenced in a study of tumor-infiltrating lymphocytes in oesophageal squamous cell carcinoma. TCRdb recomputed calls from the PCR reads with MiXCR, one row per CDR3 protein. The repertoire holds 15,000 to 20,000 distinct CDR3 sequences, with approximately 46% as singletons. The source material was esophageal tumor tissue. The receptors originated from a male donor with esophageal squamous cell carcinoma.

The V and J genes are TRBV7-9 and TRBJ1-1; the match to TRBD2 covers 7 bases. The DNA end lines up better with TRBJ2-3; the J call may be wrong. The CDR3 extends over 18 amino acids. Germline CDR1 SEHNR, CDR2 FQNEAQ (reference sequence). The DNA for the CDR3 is TGTGCCAGCAGCTTAGAATCGGTGCGGGAGCTTAGCACAGATACGCAGTATTTT. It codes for CASSLESVRELSTDTQYF.

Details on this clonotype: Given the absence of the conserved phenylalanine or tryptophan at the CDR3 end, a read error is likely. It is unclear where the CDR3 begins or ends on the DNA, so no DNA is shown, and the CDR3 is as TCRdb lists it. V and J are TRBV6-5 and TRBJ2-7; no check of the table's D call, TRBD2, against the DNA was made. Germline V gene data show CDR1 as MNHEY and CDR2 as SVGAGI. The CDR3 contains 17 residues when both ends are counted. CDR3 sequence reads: CASSELATRYYGYTFGS.

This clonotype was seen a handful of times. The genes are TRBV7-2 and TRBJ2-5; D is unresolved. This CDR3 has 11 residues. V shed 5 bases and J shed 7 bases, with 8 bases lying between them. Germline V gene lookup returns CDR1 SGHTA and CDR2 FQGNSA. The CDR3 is CASSTVGTQYF. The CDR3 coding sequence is TGTGCCAGCAGCACCGTAGGGACCCAGTACTTC.

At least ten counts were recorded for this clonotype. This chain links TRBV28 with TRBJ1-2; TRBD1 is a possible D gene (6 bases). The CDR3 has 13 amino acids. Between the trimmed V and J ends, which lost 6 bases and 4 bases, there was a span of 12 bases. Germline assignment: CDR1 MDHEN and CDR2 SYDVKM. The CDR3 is CASRKQGPYGYTF. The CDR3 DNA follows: TGTGCCAGCAGGAAACAGGGACCCTATGGCTACACCTTC.